One and the same sample provided the 9 T cell receptor beta chains below, sequenced in a study of T cell repertoires in cytomegalovirus infection. TCRdb called the reads again in MiXCR, with one record for every CDR3 protein. The data contain 350,000 to 400,000 distinct CDR3 sequences, roughly 36% of them singletons. Their recognized antigens are unknown. Source: cultured PBMCs, taken from culture after CMV antigen stimulation. Source of these receptors: a human donor in good health (CMV status not recorded). Some clones in this sample may be carry-over from other donors' samples.

This clonotype was counted between two and nine times. This chain uses TRBV7-8 with TRBJ2-1; the match to TRBD2 covers 8 bases. V was pared by 0 bases and J by 10 bases, with 5 bases of the junction left unmatched. Germline V lookup: CDR1 SGHVS, CDR2 FQNEAQ. The CDR3 sequence is 14 residues long. As DNA, the CDR3 is TGTGCCAGCAGCTTAGCTAGCGGGATAGTAGAGCAGTTCTTC. Translating it yields CASSLASGIVEQFF.

This clonotype has more than one count but fewer than ten. The CDR3 here is CAWRPPGTASADTQYF. The CDR3 nucleotides read TGTGCCTGGAGGCCCCCTGGGACCGCTAGCGCGGATACGCAGTATTTT. This rearrangement joins TRBV30 to TRBJ2-3; TRBD2 might be the D (6 bases). This CDR3 has 16 amino acids. Germline CDR1 GTSNPN, CDR2 SVGIG (reference sequence). V gave up 3 bases and J gave up 6 bases, with 22 bases separating them.

This clonotype is a singleton in its sample. One end of the junction fails to match germline, which may point to a read error. The J gene is TRBJ1-2, the V gene TRBV7-2; TRBD1 agrees at 8 bases. Germline CDR1 reads SGHTA; CDR2 reads FQGNSA. The CDR3 length is 14 residues. CDR3 nucleotides: TGTGCCAGCGGCTTAGGACAGGGTATCTTGGGCTACACCTTC. Translating it yields CASGLGQGILGYTF. Drawing the rest from reference TRBV7-2 and TRBJ1-2, the complete variable domain is GAGVSQSPSNKVTEKGKDVELRCDPISGHTALYWYRQSLGQGLEFLIYFQGNSAPDKSGLPSDRFSAERTGGSVSTLTIQRTQQEDSAVYLCASGLGQGILGYTFGSGTRLTVV.

The chain has TRBV7-2 and TRBJ2-4; D ambiguous. The CDR3 sequence is 15 residues long. V gave up 8 bases and J gave up 1 base, with 15 bases separating them. CDR1 is SGHTA and CDR2 is FQGNSA in the germline V gene. The CDR3 reads CASCRDNSAKNIQYF. CDR3 nucleotides: TGTGCCAGCTGCAGAGACAATTCTGCCAAAAACATTCAGTACTTC.

The chain recombines TRBV12-3 or TRBV12-4 with TRBJ2-7; perhaps TRBD1 as D (5 bases). The CDR3 has 17 amino acids. V was cut by 7 bases and J by 2 bases, with 24 bases left in between. Here the CDR3 reads CASTFGGAPIQTYEQYF. In nucleotides, the CDR3 is TGTGCCAGCACTTTCGGTGGGGCCCCGATCCAAACCTACGAGCAGTACTTC.

This sequence joins TRBV4-2 and TRBJ2-3; 7 bases align to TRBD2. The germline gives CDR1 LGHNA, CDR2 YNFKEQ. The CDR3 is 15 amino acids. Losses at the gene ends were 4 bases for V and 2 bases for J; bases not matched to a gene: 6. The CDR3 DNA reads TGTGCCAGCAGCCGGCAGCGGGATTACACAGATACGCAGTATTTT. Its protein is CASSRQRDYTDTQYF.

In its sample, this clonotype was seen many times. The CDR3 DNA sequence: TGCGCCAGCAGCCAAGATCCTTCTAGTGCGGGAGGGGGGAATGAGCAGTTCTTC. Amino acid sequence: CASSQDPSSAGGGNEQFF. The genes are TRBV4-1 and TRBJ2-1; 9 bases fit TRBD2. V was pared by 0 bases and J by 7 bases, with 13 bases of the junction left unmatched. Germline CDR1 is MGHRA and CDR2 is YSYEKL. This CDR3 region has 18 residues.

The chain employs TRBV5-4 and TRBJ1-4; TRBD1 aligns across 8 bases. Germline lookup yields CDR1 SGHNT and CDR2 YYREEE (reference sequence). V lost 4 bases to trimming and J lost 6 bases; unmatched junction nucleotides: 8. The CDR3 consists of 15 residues. CDR3 loop: CASSQSGGGHEKLFF. The DNA of the CDR3 is TGTGCCAGCAGCCAATCAGGGGGCGGTCATGAAAAACTGTTTTTT.

Only a few counts were recorded for this clonotype. The chain is built from TRBV19 and TRBJ2-3, with D maybe TRBD2 (5 bases). Germline lookup yields CDR1 LNHDA and CDR2 SQIVND (reference sequence). V lost 5 bases and J lost 4, with 13 bases in between. The CDR3 has 14 amino acids. This CDR3 reads CASSLPRGSDTQYF. The CDR3 coding sequence is TGTGCCAGTAGTTTACCTCGAGGGTCAGATACGCAGTATTTT.